This record covers a single T cell receptor (beta chain). Its antigen is unknown. No base quality information exists; no much larger clone differs at one position. Receptors were amplified or captured by RT-PCR. Sequenced using an Illumina HiSeq 2500. Using fastp at Q25 and MiXCR, TCRdb reprocessed the public reads and kept productive beta chains. Identical CDR3 protein sequences are pooled into one entry, listed with their most common genes and DNA. Within this sample are hundreds of thousands of distinct CDR3 sequences, with around a sixth of them counted one time only. The leading ten clones occupy 9.5% to 13% of the sample. This sample is part of a study of response to subunit inactivated influenza vaccine (dated by TCRdb to 2016 to 2019). Turning to the overall study: The study used deep quantitative T cell receptor repertoire profiling to track responses to a trivalent subunit inactivated influenza vaccine. What the study reported, not specific to this receptor: The authors proposed that each seasonal influenza vaccination may bring in only a limited number of new T cells.

V is pruned by 2 bases and J by 4 bases, leaving 10 bases of the junction without a gene match. Including the terminal cysteine and phenylalanine, the CDR3 comprises 17 residues. Only the CDR3 region is kept as DNA, spanning 51 bases read in frame from base 1. Reading the germline V gene gives CDR1 MNHEY and CDR2 SVGEGT. This chain is built from TRBV6-2 or TRBV6-3 and TRBJ2-7; the central 11 bases match TRBD2. The sample in question was PBMCs from blood, obtained about 11 days after vaccination. This clonotype was obtained from a man in his forties or fifties who received an inactivated influenza vaccine. Donor details come from another sample of the same person, matched by shared clones. For the CDR3, the sequence is CASSYQITSGSVYEQYF. DNA sequence: TGTGCCAGCAGTTACCAAATAACTAGCGGGAGCGTTTACGAGCAGTACTTC.